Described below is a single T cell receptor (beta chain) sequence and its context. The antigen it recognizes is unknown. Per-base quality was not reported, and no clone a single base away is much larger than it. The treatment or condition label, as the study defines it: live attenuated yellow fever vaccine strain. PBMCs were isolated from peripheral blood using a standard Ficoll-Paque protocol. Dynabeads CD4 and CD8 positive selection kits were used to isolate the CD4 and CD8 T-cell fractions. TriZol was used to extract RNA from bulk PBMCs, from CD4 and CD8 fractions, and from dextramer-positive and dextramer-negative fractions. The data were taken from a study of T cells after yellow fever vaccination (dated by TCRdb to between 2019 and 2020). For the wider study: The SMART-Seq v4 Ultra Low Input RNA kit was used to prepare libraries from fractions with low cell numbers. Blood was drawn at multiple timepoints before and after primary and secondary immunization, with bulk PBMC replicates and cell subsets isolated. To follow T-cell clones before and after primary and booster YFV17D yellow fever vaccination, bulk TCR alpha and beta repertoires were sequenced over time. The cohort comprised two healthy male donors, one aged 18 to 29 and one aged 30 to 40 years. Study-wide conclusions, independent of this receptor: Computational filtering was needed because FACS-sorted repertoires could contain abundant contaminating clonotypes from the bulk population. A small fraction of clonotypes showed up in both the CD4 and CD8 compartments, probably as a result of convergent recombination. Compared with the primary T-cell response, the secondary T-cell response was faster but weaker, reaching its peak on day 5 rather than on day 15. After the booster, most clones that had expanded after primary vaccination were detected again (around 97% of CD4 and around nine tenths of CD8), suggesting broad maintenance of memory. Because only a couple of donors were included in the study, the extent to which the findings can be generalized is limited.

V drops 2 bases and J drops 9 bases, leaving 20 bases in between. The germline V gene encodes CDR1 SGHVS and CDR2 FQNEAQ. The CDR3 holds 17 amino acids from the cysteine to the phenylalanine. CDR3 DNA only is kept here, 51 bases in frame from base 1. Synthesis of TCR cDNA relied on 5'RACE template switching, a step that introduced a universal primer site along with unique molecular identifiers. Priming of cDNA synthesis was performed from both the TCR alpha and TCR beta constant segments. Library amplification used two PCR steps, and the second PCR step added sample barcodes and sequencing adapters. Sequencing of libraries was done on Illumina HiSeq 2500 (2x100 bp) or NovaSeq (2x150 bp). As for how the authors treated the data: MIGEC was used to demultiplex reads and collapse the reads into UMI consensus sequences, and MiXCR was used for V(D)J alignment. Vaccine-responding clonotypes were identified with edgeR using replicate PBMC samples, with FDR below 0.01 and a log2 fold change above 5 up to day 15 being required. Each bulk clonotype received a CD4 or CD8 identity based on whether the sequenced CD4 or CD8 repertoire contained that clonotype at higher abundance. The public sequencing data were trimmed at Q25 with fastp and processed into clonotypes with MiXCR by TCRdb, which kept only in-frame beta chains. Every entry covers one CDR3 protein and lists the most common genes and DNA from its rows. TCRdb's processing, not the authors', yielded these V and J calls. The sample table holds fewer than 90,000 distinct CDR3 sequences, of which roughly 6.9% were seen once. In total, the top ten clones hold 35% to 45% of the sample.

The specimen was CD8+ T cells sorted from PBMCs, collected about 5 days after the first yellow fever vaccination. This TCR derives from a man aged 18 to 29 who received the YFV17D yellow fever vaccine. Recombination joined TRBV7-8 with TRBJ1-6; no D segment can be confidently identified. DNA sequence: TGTGCCAGCAGCTTAACCCTGACCGTACGAAAGGTTTCACCCCTCCACTTT. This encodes CASSLTLTVRKVSPLHF. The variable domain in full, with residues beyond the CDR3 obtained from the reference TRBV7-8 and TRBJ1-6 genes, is GAGVSQSPRYKVAKRGQDVALRCDPISGHVSLFWYQQALGQGPEFLTYFQNEAQLDKSGLPSDRFFAERPEGSVSTLKIQRTQQEDSAVYLCASSLTLTVRKVSPLHFGNGTRLTVT.